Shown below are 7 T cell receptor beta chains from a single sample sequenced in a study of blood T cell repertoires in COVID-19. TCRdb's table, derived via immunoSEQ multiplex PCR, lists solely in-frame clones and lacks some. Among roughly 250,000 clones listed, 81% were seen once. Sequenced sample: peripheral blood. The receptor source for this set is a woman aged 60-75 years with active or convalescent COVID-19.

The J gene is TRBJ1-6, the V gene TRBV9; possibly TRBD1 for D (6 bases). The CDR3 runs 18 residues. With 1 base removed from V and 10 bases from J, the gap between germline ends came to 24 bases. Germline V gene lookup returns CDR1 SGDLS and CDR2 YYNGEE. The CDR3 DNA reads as TGTGCCAGCAGCGTATCCCCAAAGGGAGGGGGTGTCCAGTCACCCCTCCACTTT. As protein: CASSVSPKGGGVQSPLHF.

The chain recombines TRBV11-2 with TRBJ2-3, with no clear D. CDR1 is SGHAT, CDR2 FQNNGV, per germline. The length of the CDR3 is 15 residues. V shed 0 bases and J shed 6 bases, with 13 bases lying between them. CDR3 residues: CASSLDAPRRDTQYF. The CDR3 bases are TGTGCCAGCAGCTTAGACGCCCCGAGGCGGGATACGCAGTATTTT.

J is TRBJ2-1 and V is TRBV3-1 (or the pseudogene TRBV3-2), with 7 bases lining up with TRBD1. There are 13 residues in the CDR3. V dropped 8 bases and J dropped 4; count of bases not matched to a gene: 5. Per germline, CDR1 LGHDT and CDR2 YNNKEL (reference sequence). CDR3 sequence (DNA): TGTGCCAGCTCCGGGACAGAATACAATGAGCAGTTCTTC. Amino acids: CASSGTEYNEQFF.

The CDR3 loop is CASSVLSGDTQYF. The DNA of the CDR3 is TGTGCCAGCAGCGTTCTTAGCGGGGATACGCAGTATTTT. The V and J genes are TRBV9 and TRBJ2-3, with 7 bases identical to TRBD2. The V gene's germline CDR1 is SGDLS and CDR2 YYNGEE. There are 13 residues in the CDR3. The V segment lost 2 bases and the J segment 6 bases; nucleotides outside the gene matches: 3.

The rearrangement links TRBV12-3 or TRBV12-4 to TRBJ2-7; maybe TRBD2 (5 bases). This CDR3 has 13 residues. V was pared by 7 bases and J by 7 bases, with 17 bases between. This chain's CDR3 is CASTTLEGGEQYF. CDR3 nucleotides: TGTGCCAGCACAACACTAGAGGGCGGGGAGCAGTACTTC.

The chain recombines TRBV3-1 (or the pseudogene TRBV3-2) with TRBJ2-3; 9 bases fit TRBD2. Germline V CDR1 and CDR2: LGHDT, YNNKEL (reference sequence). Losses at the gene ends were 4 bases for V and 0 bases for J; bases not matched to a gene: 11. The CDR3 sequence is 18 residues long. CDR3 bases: TGTGCCAGCAGCCCTAGGGGGGCTAGCGGGGCTAGCACAGATACGCAGTATTTT. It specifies CASSPRGASGASTDTQYF.

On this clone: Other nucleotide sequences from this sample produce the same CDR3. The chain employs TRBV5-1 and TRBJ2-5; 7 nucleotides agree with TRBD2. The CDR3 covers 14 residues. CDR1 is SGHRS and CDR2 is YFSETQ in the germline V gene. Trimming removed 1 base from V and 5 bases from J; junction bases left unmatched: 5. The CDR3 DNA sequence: TGCGCCAGCAGCTTGCCGGGGGGTGGGGAGACCCAGTACTTC. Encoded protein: CASSLPGGGETQYF.